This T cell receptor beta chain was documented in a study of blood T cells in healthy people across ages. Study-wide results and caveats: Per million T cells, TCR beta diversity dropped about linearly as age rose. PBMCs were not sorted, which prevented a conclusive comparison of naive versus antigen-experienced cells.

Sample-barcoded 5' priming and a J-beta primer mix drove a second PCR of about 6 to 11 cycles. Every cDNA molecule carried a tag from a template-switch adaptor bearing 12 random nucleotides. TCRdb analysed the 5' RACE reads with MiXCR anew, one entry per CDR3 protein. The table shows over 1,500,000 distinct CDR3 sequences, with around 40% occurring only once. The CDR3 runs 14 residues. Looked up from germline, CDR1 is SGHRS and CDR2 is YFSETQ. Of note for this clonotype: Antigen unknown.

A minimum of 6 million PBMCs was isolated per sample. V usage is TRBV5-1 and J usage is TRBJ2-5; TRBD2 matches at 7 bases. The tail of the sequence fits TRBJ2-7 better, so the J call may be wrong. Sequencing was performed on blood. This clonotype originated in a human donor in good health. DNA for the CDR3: TGCGCCAGCACGTCCCTAACGGGGGGCTACGAGCAGTACTTC. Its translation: CASTSLTGGYEQYF.